The following is a T cell receptor beta chain sequence with its context. In the original workflow: Estimation of nucleated cell counts relied on the amplification of reference gene primers. TCRdb's copy holds only in-frame clones and misses some; the assay was immunoSEQ multiplex PCR. The D gene and trimming were derived from the DNA, and the V and J assignments and clone size from that table. The data show 60,000 to 90,000 clones, approximately 80% seen once. The record originates from a study of blood T cell repertoires in COVID-19. About the research overall: There were acute and convalescent COVID-19 samples, and they came from the United States, Italy and Spain. T cells, B-cell-depleted T cells, or PBMCs supplied cDNA or gDNA.

The V end lost 2 bases, the J end lost 4 bases, and 3 bases lay between the germline ends. CDR3 length equals 11 residues. Germline CDR1 reads KGHSH; CDR2 reads LQKENI. This chain connects TRBV18 to TRBJ2-7, with no clear D. The sequenced sample was peripheral blood. The TCR sequence derives from a man in his 60s with active or convalescent COVID-19. The CDR3 region is CASSPEYEQYF. DNA for the CDR3: TGTGCCAGCTCACCAGAGTACGAGCAGTACTTC.